The clone carrying this TCR beta chain occurred a few times. Its antigen is still unknown. Here immunoSEQ multiplex PCR was the method, and the copy in TCRdb shows in-frame clones only, minus some. The sample has about 77,000 clones; roughly 89% are singletons. The study sampled blood at baseline, cycle 4 day 1, and cycle 7 day 1. The V end was cut by 1 base, the J end by 0 bases, with 10 bases between. Germline CDR1 is KGHSY and CDR2 is FQNENV. This CDR3 contains 16 residues. The record originates from a study of OX40 agonist ivuxolimab in advanced cancers. Background on the study: A mean age of approximately 58 years, range 23 to 79, was recorded, and roughly 80% were male.

Notes on the study in general: CD4+ and CD8+ blood T cells expanded clonally by week 6 at 0.1 to 3.0 mg/kg. Expansion of clones was among the lowest in partial responders at 0.1-3.0 mg/kg.

The clonotype originates from an adult with an advanced solid tumor such as melanoma, head and neck, liver or kidney cancer. Sequencing was performed on CD4+ or CD8+ T cells sorted from blood, taken in a trial of the OX40 agonist ivuxolimab. The V and J genes are TRBV16 and TRBJ1-3; D gene ambiguous. CDR3 in DNA: TGTGCCAGCAGCCAATTTGGAGGTAACTCTGGAAACACCATATATTTT. Its translation: CASSQFGGNSGNTIYF.